Listed here is a single T cell receptor (beta chain). The antigen is undetermined. The V gene's germline CDR1 is SGHDT and CDR2 YYEEEE. V lost 5 bases and J lost 4; bases outside the gene matches: 2. This CDR3 region has 13 residues. Profiled with immunoSEQ multiplex PCR; TCRdb holds only in-frame clones, not every one. The sample lists about 110,000 clones; 88% were seen once. This specimen comes from a study of cytomegalovirus exposure and HLA in healthy donors. Whole-study context: Both the 120 validation repertoires and the roughly 640 first-cohort repertoires used the same platform, as reported by a later analysis.

Study-level findings and limits: Diagnosis of cytomegalovirus status made by the classifier reportedly showed high specificity and sensitivity. First-cohort TCR clusters were later found to tend to co-occur in the roughly 120 validation repertoires. Some public TCRs appeared in many individuals, while most sequences were rare.

The clonotype was recovered from a woman younger than 45 in good health and CMV-seropositive. The sequenced sample consisted of PBMCs. The rearrangement uses TRBV5-6 and TRBJ1-4; the match to TRBD1 covers 7 bases. The CDR3 loop is CASRGQYNEKLFF. DNA for the CDR3: TGTGCCAGCAGGGGACAGTATAATGAAAAACTGTTTTTT.